This TCR beta chain comes out of a study of blood T cell repertoires in COVID-19. At the level of the study: Samples representing acute and convalescent COVID-19 were sourced from the United States, Italy and Spain. PBMCs, B-cell-depleted T cells, or T cells provided the cDNA or gDNA that made up the material.

The table came from immunoSEQ multiplex PCR; TCRdb's copy has only in-frame clones and leaves some out. The sample has 400,000 to 500,000 clones, more than 75% seen once; the top ten hold 1.5% to 2%. V lost 8 bases, J lost 3 bases, and 7 bases stayed unmatched. Germline-derived CDR1 and CDR2 are SQVTM and ANQGSEA. CDR3 length: 13 amino acids. Participants were aged 18 to 89 years, lived in roughly 23 US areas, and enrolled virtually. Cohort 3 recovered donors had two negative PCRs, clearance, or symptom resolution. This TCR derives from a woman in her thirties or forties who had recovered from COVID-19. Material: PBMCs or T cells enriched from blood (not recorded which). This rearrangement joins TRBV29-1 to TRBJ2-3, with 8 bases fitting TRBD1. CDR3 residues: CSQGQGGTDTQYF. The CDR3 DNA sequence: TGCAGCCAAGGACAGGGTGGAACAGATACGCAGTATTTT.